This T cell receptor beta chain was captured in a study of cytomegalovirus exposure and HLA in healthy donors. For this clone: Its antigen is not known.

Germline CDR1 reads PRHDT; CDR2 reads FYEKMQ (reference sequence). The J segment lost 3 bases and the V segment lost 6 bases, leaving 6 bases of the junction unmatched. The CDR3 runs 15 residues. The PCR was carried out with 60 Vbeta primers and 13 Jbeta primers. Some clones are missing from TCRdb's copy, which holds only in-frame ones; the method was immunoSEQ multiplex PCR. The sample lists 75,000 to 95,000 clones; approximately 68% were seen once. Notes on the study in general: TCR beta V- and J-gene trimming was later associated with a missense DCLRE1C variant. Later on, an analysis tied under 20,000 TCR beta sequences to HLA alleles at 0.05 false discovery rate.

The sequencing input was PBMCs. The clonotype originates from a woman aged 45-65 years in good health and CMV-seropositive. This chain joins TRBV13 and TRBJ2-2, with TRBD1 identical over 8 bases. The CDR3 DNA sequence: TGTGCCAGCAGTTTGGGACAGGTGGACACCGGGGAGCTGTTTTTT. It encodes CASSLGQVDTGELFF.